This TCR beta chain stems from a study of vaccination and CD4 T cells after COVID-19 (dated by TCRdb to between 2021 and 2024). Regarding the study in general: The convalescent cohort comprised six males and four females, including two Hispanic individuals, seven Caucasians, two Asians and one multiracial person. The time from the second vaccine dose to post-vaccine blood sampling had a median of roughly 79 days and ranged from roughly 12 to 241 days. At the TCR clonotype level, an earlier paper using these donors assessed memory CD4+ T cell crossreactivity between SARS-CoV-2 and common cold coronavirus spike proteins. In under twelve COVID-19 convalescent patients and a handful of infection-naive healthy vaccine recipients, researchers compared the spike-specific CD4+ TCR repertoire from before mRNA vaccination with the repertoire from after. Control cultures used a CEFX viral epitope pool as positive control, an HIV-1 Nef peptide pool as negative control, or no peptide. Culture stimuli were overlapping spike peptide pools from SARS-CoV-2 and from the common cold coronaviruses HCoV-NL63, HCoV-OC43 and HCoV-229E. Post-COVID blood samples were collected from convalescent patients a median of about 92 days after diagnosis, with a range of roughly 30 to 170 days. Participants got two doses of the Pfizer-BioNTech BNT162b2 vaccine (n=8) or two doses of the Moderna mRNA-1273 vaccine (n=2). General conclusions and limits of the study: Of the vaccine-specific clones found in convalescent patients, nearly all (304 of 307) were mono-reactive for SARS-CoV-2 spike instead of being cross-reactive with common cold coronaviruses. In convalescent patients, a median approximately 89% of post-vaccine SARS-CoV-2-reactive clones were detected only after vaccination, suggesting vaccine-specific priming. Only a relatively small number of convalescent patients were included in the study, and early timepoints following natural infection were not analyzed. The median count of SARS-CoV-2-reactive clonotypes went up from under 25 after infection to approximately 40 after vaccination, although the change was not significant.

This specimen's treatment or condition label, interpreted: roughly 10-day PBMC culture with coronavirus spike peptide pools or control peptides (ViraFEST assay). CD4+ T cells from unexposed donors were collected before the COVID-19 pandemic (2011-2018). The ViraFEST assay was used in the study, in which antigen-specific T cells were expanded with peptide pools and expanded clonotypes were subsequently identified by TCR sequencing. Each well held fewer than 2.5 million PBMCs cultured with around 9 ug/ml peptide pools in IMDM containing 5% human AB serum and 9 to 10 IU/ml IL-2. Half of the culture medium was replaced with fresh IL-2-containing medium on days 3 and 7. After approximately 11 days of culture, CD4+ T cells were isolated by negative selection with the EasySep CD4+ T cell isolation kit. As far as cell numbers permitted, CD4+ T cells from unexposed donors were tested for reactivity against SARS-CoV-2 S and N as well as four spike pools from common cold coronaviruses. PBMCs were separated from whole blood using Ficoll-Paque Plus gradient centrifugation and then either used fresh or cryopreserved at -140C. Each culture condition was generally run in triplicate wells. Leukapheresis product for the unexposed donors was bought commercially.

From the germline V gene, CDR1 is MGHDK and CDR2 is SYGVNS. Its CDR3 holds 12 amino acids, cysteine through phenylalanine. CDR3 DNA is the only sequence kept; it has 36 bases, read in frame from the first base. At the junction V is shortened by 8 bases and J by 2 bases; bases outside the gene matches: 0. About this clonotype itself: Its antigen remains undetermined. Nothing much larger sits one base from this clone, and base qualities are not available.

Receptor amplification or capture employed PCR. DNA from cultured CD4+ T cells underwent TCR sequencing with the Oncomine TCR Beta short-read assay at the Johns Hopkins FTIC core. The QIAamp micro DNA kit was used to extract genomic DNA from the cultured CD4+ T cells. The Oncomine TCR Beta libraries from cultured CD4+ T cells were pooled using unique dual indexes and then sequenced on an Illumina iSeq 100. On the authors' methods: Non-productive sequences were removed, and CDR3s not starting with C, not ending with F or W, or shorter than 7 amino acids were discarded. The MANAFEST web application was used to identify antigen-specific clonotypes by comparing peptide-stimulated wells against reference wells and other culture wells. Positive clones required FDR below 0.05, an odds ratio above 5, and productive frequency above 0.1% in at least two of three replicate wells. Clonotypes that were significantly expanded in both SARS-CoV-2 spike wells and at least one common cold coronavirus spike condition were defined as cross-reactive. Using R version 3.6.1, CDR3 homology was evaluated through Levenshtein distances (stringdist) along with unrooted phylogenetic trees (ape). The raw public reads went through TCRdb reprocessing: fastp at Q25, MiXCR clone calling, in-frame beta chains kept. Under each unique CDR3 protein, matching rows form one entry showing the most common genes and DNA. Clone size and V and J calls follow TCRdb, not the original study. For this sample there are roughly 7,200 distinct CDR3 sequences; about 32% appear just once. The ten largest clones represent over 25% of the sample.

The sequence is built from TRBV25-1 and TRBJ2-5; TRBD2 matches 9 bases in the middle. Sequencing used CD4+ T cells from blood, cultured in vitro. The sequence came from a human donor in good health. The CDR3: CASGLAQETQYF. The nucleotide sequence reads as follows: TGTGCCAGCGGACTAGCGCAAGAGACCCAGTACTTC.